The sequence of this TCR beta chain was determined in a study of CD8 T cells in Susac syndrome. Sequencing targeted TCR beta in T cells from blood (CD8+ and CD4+). TEMRA cells were FACS-enriched, while CD8+ and CD4+ T cells were negatively isolated. Reverse transcription of about 0.5 to 1 ug RNA used random hexamers. Amplification of TCR beta CDR3 by immunoSEQ multiplex PCR spanned 54 Vbeta and 13 Jbeta. From the immunoSEQ multiplex PCR reads, TCRdb called clonotypes with MiXCR, one entry per CDR3 protein. The data hold 150,000 to 250,000 distinct CDR3 sequences, with roughly 96% observed a single time. Trimming took off 5 bases at V and 8 bases at J, with 12 bases between the two ends. There are 12 residues in the CDR3.

This chain joins TRBV12-3 or TRBV12-4 and TRBJ1-2, with D tentatively TRBD1 (6 bases). Material for sequencing was CD4+ T cells from PBMCs. The receptor was derived from a human donor with multiple sclerosis. The CDR3 protein is CASSPRGLGYTF. CDR3 nucleotides: TGTGCCAGCAGTCCTCGGGGGCTCGGCTACACCTTC.